These 9 T cell receptor beta chains came from one sample sequenced in a study of shared clonotypes between healthy human individuals. Clones were read by immunoSEQ multiplex PCR, and TCRdb kept only the in-frame ones, dropping some. The sample has approximately 2.5 million clones, more than 90% seen once. The specimen sequenced was naive CD4+ T cells sorted from blood. The subset: CD45RA+ positively selected. The receptors derive from a man between 18 and 35 years old in good health.

The V call is TRBV6-5, the J call TRBJ1-5; D remains ambiguous. CDR1 and CDR2 (germline): MNHEY, SVGAGI. CDR3 size: 13 residues. Trimming took 8 bases from V and 3 from J, leaving 11 bases between them. For the CDR3, the DNA is TGTGCCAGCCACCCAGGCCTCAATCAGCCCCAGCATTTT. The encoded protein is CASHPGLNQPQHF.

The chain links TRBV27 to TRBJ1-6; 9 bases match TRBD1. After removal of 4 bases from V and 7 bases from J, the junction contained 5 bases not matched to a gene. Germline assignment: CDR1 MNHEY and CDR2 SMNVEV (reference sequence). CDR3 length: 15 amino acids. CDR3 loop: CASSSPTGGNSPLHF. The CDR3 DNA sequence: TGTGCCAGCAGTTCCCCGACAGGGGGGAATTCACCCCTCCACTTT.

The rearrangement joins TRBV11-2 to TRBJ2-1, with TRBD2 identical over 15 bases. The CDR3 is 19 amino acids. V gave up 4 bases and J gave up 0 bases; unmatched junction bases: 7. Germline values: CDR1 SGHAT, CDR2 FQNNGV. The CDR3 spells CASSSSGTSGRSSYNEQFF. The DNA for the CDR3 is TGTGCCAGCAGCTCCTCCGGGACTAGCGGGAGGTCCTCCTACAATGAGCAGTTCTTC.

The genes are TRBV6-1 and TRBJ2-3; D is unclear. Looked up from germline, CDR1 is MNHNS and CDR2 is SASEGT. Trimming took off 6 bases at V and 7 bases at J, with 14 bases between the two ends. The CDR3 loop spans 13 amino acids. The CDR3 coding sequence is TGTGCCAGCAGAGAGCCTTGGGAAAATACGCAGTATTTT. This codes for CASREPWENTQYF.

The chain recombines TRBV27 with TRBJ2-7, with 14 positions matching TRBD2. CDR1 and CDR2 (germline): MNHEY, SMNVEV (reference sequence). Trimming removed 2 bases from V and 6 bases from J; junction bases left unmatched: 3. This CDR3 has 15 residues. The CDR3: CASSLPGLAGVEQYF. The DNA for the CDR3 is TGTGCCAGCAGTTTACCGGGACTAGCGGGAGTCGAGCAGTACTTC.

Comment on this clone: Other DNA sequences from this sample encode an identical CDR3 as well. This chain links TRBV2 with TRBJ1-5, with D possibly TRBD1 on 5 matching bases. The CDR3 length is 15 residues. Trimming stripped 2 bases from V and 1 base from J, with 9 bases between. Per germline, CDR1 SNHLY and CDR2 FYNNEI. Written as DNA, the CDR3 is TGTGCCAGCAGTGAACAGGGCCCGAGCAATCAGCCCCAGCATTTT. This translates into CASSEQGPSNQPQHF.

This chain connects TRBV18 to TRBJ1-4; D possibly corresponds to TRBD1 (6 bases). Germline values: CDR1 KGHSH, CDR2 LQKENI. The CDR3 is 15 amino acids. V lost 0 bases and J 6 bases, leaving 11 bases between the germline ends. Here the CDR3 reads CASSPPNREHEKLFF. CDR3 DNA: TGTGCCAGCTCACCACCGAACAGGGAACATGAAAAACTGTTTTTT. Variable domain in full (rest from reference TRBV18 and TRBJ1-4): NAGVMQNPRHLVRRRGQEARLRCSPMKGHSHVYWYRQLPEEGLKFMVYLQKENIIDESGMPKERFSAEFPKEGPSILRIQQVVRGDSAAYFCASSPPNREHEKLFFGSGTQLSVL.

The chain combines TRBV5-1 with TRBJ2-5; tentative D call: TRBD2 (5 bases). CDR1 is SGHRS and CDR2 is YFSETQ in the germline V gene. V shed 2 bases and J shed 5 bases, with 16 bases lying between them. The CDR3 covers 15 residues. The CDR3 sequence is CASSFGDRTGETQYF. The CDR3, as DNA: TGCGCCAGCAGCTTTGGGGATAGGACGGGGGAGACCCAGTACTTC.

The V and J genes are TRBV6-1 and TRBJ2-6; D is perhaps TRBD1 or TRBD2 (5 bases each). The CDR3 sequence is 19 residues long. Per the germline V gene, CDR1 is MNHNS and CDR2 is SASEGT. Trimming took off 1 base at V and 1 base at J, with 17 bases between the two ends. The CDR3 sequence is CASSEDPGWGWSGANVLTF. The DNA for the CDR3 is TGTGCCAGCAGTGAAGACCCCGGTTGGGGGTGGTCTGGGGCCAACGTCCTGACTTTC.